The 3 T cell receptor beta chains below were found in one sample sequenced in a study of cytomegalovirus exposure and HLA in healthy donors. It was with 60 Vbeta and 13 Jbeta primers that the PCR ran. Assay used: immunoSEQ multiplex PCR; TCRdb lists only in-frame clones, some missing. The table lists about 150,000 clones, approximately 9% of them singletons, with approximately 1.8% in the top ten. The sample taken for sequencing was PBMCs. These receptors all stem from a male donor in good health and CMV-seronegative.

This clone has a handful of counts. This CDR3 is CASSPSDLFNEQFF. The CDR3 DNA follows: TGTGCCAGCAGTCCTTCGGACTTATTCAATGAGCAGTTCTTC. The chain links TRBV6-6 to TRBJ2-1, with D perhaps TRBD2 (5 bases). The V end was cut by 5 bases, the J end by 6 bases, with 14 bases between. Germline lookup yields CDR1 MNHNY and CDR2 SVGAGI (reference sequence). The length of the CDR3 is 14 residues.

The V call is TRBV21-1, the J call TRBJ2-5; the D call TRBD2 from the table was never checked on the DNA. TRBV21-1 is a pseudogene locus. The CDR3 is 13 amino acids. This chain's CDR3 is CASSSIQRETQYF. The CDR3 DNA is TGTGCCAGCAGCAGTATCCAGAGGGAGACCCAGTACTTC.

This clone was found a few times. The genes are TRBV19 and TRBJ1-2; perhaps TRBD1 as D (6 bases). The germline V and J ends were trimmed by 6 bases and 4 bases, with 15 bases remaining between them. The CDR3 sequence is 14 residues long. CDR1 is LNHDA and CDR2 is SQIVND in the germline V gene (reference sequence). The CDR3 nucleotides are TGTGCCAGTAGCCCTGGGACACGAGGCTATGGCTACACCTTC. It yields the protein CASSPGTRGYGYTF.